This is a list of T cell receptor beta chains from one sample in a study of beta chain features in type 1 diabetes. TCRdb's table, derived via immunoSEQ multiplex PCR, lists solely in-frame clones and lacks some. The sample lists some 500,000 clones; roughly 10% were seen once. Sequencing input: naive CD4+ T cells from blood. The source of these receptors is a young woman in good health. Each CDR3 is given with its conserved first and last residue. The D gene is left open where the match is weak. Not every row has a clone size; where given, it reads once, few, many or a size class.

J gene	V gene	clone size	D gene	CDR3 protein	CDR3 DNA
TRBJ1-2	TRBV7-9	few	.	CASSLVSGQLYGYTF	TGTGCCAGCAGCTTAGTATCCGGACAACTCTATGGCTACACCTTC
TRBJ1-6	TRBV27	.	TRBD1	CASSSNRDRYSPLHF	TGTGCCAGCAGCTCAAACCGGGACAGGTATTCACCCCTCCACTTT
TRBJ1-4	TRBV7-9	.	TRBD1	CASSLGRGSNEKLFF	TGTGCCAGCAGCCTTGGCAGGGGGTCTAATGAAAAACTGTTTTTT
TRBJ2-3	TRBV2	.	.	CASRAERGDTQYF	TGTGCCAGCAGGGCTGAGAGAGGGGATACGCAGTATTTT
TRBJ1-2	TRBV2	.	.	CASSRTNYGYTF	TGTGCCAGCAGTAGAACTAACTATGGCTACACCTTC
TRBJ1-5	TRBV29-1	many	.	CSVGDSNQPQHF	TGCAGCGTTGGTGATAGCAATCAGCCCCAGCATTTT
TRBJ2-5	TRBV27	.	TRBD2	CASHLAGEETQYF	TGTGCCAGCCATCTAGCGGGAGAAGAGACCCAGTACTTC
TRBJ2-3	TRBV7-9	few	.	CASSLGNTQYF	TGTGCCAGCAGCTTAGGTAATACGCAGTATTTT
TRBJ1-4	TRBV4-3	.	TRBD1	CASSAGTGFEKLFF	TGCGCCAGCAGTGCCGGGACAGGGTTTGAAAAACTGTTTTTT
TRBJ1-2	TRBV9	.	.	CASTPEIWGAYGYTF	TGTGCCAGCACCCCAGAAATCTGGGGGGCCTATGGCTACACCTTC
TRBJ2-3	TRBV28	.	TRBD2	CASSFGGANTQYF	TGTGCCAGCAGTTTCGGGGGGGCGAATACGCAGTATTTT
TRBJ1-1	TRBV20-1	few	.	CSARPVKEAFF	TGCAGTGCTCGACCAGTAAAGGAAGCTTTCTTT
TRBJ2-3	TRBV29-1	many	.	CSVELSRTDTQYF	TGCAGCGTTGAACTAAGCCGCACAGATACGCAGTATTTT
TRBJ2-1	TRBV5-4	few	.	CASSLRSNEQFF	TGTGCCAGCAGCTTGCGCTCCAATGAGCAGTTCTTC
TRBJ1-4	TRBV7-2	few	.	CASSLNRVEKLFF	TGTGCCAGCAGCCTCAACAGGGTGGAAAAACTGTTTTTT
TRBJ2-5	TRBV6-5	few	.	CASSYSAFGETQYF	TGTGCCAGCAGTTACTCAGCCTTTGGAGAGACCCAGTACTTC
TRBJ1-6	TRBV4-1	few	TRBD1	CASSQAGQGPDSPLHF	TGCGCCAGCAGCCAAGCCGGACAGGGTCCAGATTCACCCCTCCACTTT
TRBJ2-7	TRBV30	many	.	CAWSRSSYEQYF	TGTGCCTGGAGTCGAAGCTCCTACGAGCAGTACTTC
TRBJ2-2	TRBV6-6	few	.	CASSYSGNTGELFF	TGTGCCAGCAGTTACTCGGGGAACACCGGGGAGCTGTTTTTT
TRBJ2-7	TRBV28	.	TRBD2	CASSLGLAGAYEQYF	TGTGCCAGCAGTTTAGGGCTAGCGGGGGCCTACGAGCAGTACTTC
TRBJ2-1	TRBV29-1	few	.	CSVGSYTEFF	TGCAGCGTTGGTTCCTACACGGAGTTCTTC
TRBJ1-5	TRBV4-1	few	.	CASSLVEGPSNQPQHF	TGCGCCAGCAGCCTTGTGGAGGGCCCTAGCAATCAGCCCCAGCATTTT
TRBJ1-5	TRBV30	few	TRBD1	CAWSAGGGNQPQHF	TGTGCCTGGAGTGCAGGGGGCGGCAATCAGCCCCAGCATTTT
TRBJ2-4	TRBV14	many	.	CASSPAGSHIQYF	TGTGCCAGCAGCCCCGCGGGATCTCACATTCAGTACTTC
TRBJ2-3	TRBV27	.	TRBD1	CASNRQGVADTQYF	TGTGCCAGCAACCGACAGGGGGTGGCAGATACGCAGTATTTT
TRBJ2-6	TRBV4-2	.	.	CASSPGDGDSGANVLTF	TGTGCCAGCAGCCCCGGGGACGGGGACTCTGGGGCCAACGTCCTGACTTTC
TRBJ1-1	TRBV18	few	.	CASSPAMNTEAFF	TGTGCCAGCTCCCCAGCGATGAACACTGAAGCTTTCTTT
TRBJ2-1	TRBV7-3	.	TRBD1	CASSRQGHEQFF	TGTGCCAGCAGTAGACAGGGTCACGAGCAGTTCTTC
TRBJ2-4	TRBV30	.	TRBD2	CAWSGGSGRPIQYF	TGTGCCTGGAGTGGAGGAAGCGGGAGGCCCATTCAGTACTTC
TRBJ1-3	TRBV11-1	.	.	CASSDGNTIYF	TGTGCCAGCAGCGACGGAAACACCATATATTTT
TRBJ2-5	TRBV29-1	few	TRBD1	CSVDRGQETQYF	TGCAGCGTAGACAGGGGCCAAGAGACCCAGTACTTC
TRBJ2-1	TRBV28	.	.	CASTIGAAFGTQWFF	TGTGCCAGCACCATAGGGGCTGCGTTCGGGACACAATGGTTCTTC
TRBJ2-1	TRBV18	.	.	CASSPRSGENEQFF	TGTGCCAGCTCACCACGATCGGGGGAGAATGAGCAGTTCTTC
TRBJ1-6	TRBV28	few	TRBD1	CASSSRQGGIPPLHF	TGTGCCAGCAGTTCGCGACAGGGGGGCATTCCACCCCTCCACTTT
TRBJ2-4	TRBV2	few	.	CASRAAGAKNIQYF	TGTGCCAGCAGGGCAGCAGGGGCCAAAAACATTCAGTACTTC
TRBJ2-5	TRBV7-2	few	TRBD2	CASSPSTILGGVRQTQYF	TGTGCCAGCAGCCCTTCGACCATCCTCGGGGGGGTCCGTCAGACCCAGTACTTC
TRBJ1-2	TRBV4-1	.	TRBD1	CASSQGTGVAYGYTF	TGCGCCAGCAGCCAAGGCACAGGGGTGGCCTATGGCTACACCTTC
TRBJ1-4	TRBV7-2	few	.	CASSSQGHNEKLFF	TGTGCCAGCAGCTCACAGGGACATAATGAAAAACTGTTTTTT
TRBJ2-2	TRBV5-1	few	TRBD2	CASSLPSGANTGELFF	TGCGCCAGCAGCTTGCCTAGCGGAGCGAACACCGGGGAGCTGTTTTTT
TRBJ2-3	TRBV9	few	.	CASRPSADSDTQYF	TGTGCCAGCAGACCCTCGGCAGATTCAGATACGCAGTATTTT
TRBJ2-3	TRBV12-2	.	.	CASRLAPRSTDTQYF	TGTGCAAGTCGCTTAGCCCCTCGTAGCACAGATACGCAGTATTTT
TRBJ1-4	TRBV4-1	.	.	CASTPTGTSDEKLFF	TGCGCCAGCACCCCGACGGGGACGTCGGATGAAAAACTGTTTTTT
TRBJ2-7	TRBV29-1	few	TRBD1	CSVDRQGDTYEQYF	TGCAGCGTTGACCGACAGGGGGACACCTACGAGCAGTACTTC
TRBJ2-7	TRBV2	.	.	CASSTPGTPWEQYF	TGTGCCAGCAGTACCCCCGGGACACCCTGGGAGCAGTACTTC
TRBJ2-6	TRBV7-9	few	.	CASSRSTASGANVLTF	TGTGCCAGCAGCCGCTCGACGGCCTCTGGGGCCAACGTCCTGACTTTC